A selection of T cell receptor beta chains follows, all from one sample in a study of control samples from healthy donors and cancer patients. The method was immunoSEQ multiplex PCR; TCRdb's version includes in-frame clones alone and lacks a portion of them. The sample shows 60,000 to 65,000 clones, 65% to 90% of them seen only once. Specimen: blood. The receptor source for this set is a man between 40 and 49 years old in good health. Both conserved end residues are part of each CDR3. A D gene is named only where the DNA matches it firmly. Expanded clones get a size class; other rows say once, few or many, or leave the size out.

V	size	D	J	DNA	CDR3
TRBV29-1	.	.	TRBJ1-1	TGCAGCGTGACCAGGGGAAGGGGCACTGAAGCTTTCTTT	CSVTRGRGTEAFF
TRBV9	.	.	TRBJ2-2	TGTGCCAGCAGCGTAGGGGGGCAGACGAACACCGGGGAGCTGTTTTTT	CASSVGGQTNTGELFF
TRBV6-4	.	TRBD1	TRBJ2-3	TGTGCCAGCAGACCGGGACAGGGGGAAGATACGCAGTATTTT	CASRPGQGEDTQYF
TRBV6-1	.	.	TRBJ1-5	TGTGCCAGCAGTGAAATGAAGGTCCCGGGATATCAGCCCCAGCATTTT	CASSEMKVPGYQPQHF
TRBV5-1	.	.	TRBJ1-1	TGCGCCAGCAGTGGGGAAACAGGGCAGGCTGAAGCTTTCTTT	CASSGETGQAEAFF
TRBV5-1	.	.	TRBJ1-2	TGCGCCAGCAGCTTGGGAGGGGCTGCTAACTATGGCTACACCTTC	CASSLGGAANYGYTF
TRBV7-2	.	.	TRBJ1-2	TGTGCCAGCAGCTTAGTCAGGGCGGCCGGTGGTTATGGCTACACCTTC	CASSLVRAAGGYGYTF
TRBV6-1	.	TRBD1	TRBJ1-6	TGTGCCAGCAGTGAATCGGGACAGGGGTATCGGTCCTATAATTCACCCCTCCACTTT	CASSESGQGYRSYNSPLHF
TRBV7-2	.	TRBD2	TRBJ2-5	TGTGCCAGCCGCGCGGTCGGGCGGGAGACTGATGAGACCCAGTACTTC	CASRAVGRETDETQYF
TRBV3-1/TRBV3-2	few	.	TRBJ2-2	TGTGCCAGCAGCACTCGGGGCACCGGGGAGCTGTTTTTT	CASSTRGTGELFF
TRBV6-5	.	TRBD2	TRBJ2-1	TGTGCCAGCAGCTTGCGGGGGGGCCTTGAGCAGTTCTTC	CASSLRGGLEQFF
TRBV19	once	.	TRBJ1-2	TGTGCCAGTAGCGAGCAACGGACAGCTAACTATGGCTACACCTTC	CASSEQRTANYGYTF
TRBV4-1	.	TRBD1	TRBJ1-2	TGCGCCAGCAGCCTTTCGATCGGGACAGGGTCTAACTATGGCTACACCTTC	CASSLSIGTGSNYGYTF
TRBV3-1/TRBV3-2	.	.	TRBJ1-3	TGTGCCAGCAGCTTCGGACAGAACCGTGGAAACACCATATATTTT	CASSFGQNRGNTIYF
TRBV4-3	.	TRBD1	TRBJ1-1	TGCGCCAGCAGCCAAGGGAATCAGGCAAGGGGGCTCACTGAAGCTTTCTTT	CASSQGNQARGLTEAFF
TRBV7-8	.	TRBD1	TRBJ2-7	TGTGCCAGCAGCTTGCCCAATAGACAGGGCTCCTACGAGCAGTACTTC	CASSLPNRQGSYEQYF
TRBV7-3	.	TRBD1	TRBJ2-1	TGTGCCAGCAAGGGACAGGGGGCTGTTGAGCAGTTCTTC	CASKGQGAVEQFF
TRBV2	.	.	TRBJ2-1	TGTGCCAGCGGCCGGACAGCCTACAATGAGCAGTTCTTC	CASGRTAYNEQFF
TRBV9	once	.	TRBJ1-5	TGTGCCAGCAGCCCCGGTACAGGGTACCAGCCCCAGCATTTT	CASSPGTGYQPQHF
TRBV14	once	.	TRBJ1-4	TGTGCCAGCAGCCGGGACCCGGGTGAAAAACTGTTTTTT	CASSRDPGEKLFF
TRBV5-6	few	.	TRBJ1-3	TGTGCCAGCAGCTTGTGGTCGGCGGGAAACACCATATATTTT	CASSLWSAGNTIYF
TRBV28	.	TRBD1	TRBJ1-4	TGTGCCAGCAGGTCCGGACAGGGTGGGGGGGCGGAAAAACTGTTTTTT	CASRSGQGGGAEKLFF
TRBV10-3	.	.	TRBJ1-1	TGTGCCATCAGTCCCCAGGGGAACACTGAAGCTTTCTTT	CAISPQGNTEAFF
TRBV7-9	.	.	TRBJ2-7	TGTGCCAGCAGCGGACGACAGTCTAACGAGCAGTACTTC	CASSGRQSNEQYF
TRBV19	once	TRBD1	TRBJ2-2	TGTGCCAGTAGTATTTATGACCGCAGGGGGCAAGCCGGGGAGCTGTTTTTT	CASSIYDRRGQAGELFF
TRBV20-1	.	.	TRBJ2-3	TGCAGTGCTAAGGGTTCAGATACGCAGTATTTT	CSAKGSDTQYF
TRBV28	.	TRBD2	TRBJ2-3	TGTGCCAGCAGTTTATCCCCGGGACTAGGGGCGATGACAGATACGCAGTATTTT	CASSLSPGLGAMTDTQYF
TRBV23-1	.	.	TRBJ2-1	TGCGCCAGCAGTCAATTGGGGGACCCCTACTACAATGAGCAGTTCTTC	CASSQLGDPYYNEQFF
TRBV11-2	.	.	TRBJ1-5	TGTGCCAGCAGCTTAGATCGGGGCAATCAGCCCCAGCATTTT	CASSLDRGNQPQHF
TRBV5-6	.	.	TRBJ2-5	TGTGCCAGCAGCTTGTGGGGCAGGGGCCGGGAGACCCAGTACTTC	CASSLWGRGRETQYF
TRBV28	.	.	TRBJ1-4	TGTGCCAGCAGCCCCTTTGGGACCGGGGAAGAAAAACTGTTTTTT	CASSPFGTGEEKLFF
TRBV11-3	.	TRBD1	TRBJ2-7	TGTGCCAGCAGCTCGAGACAGGGGGTCCAGCAGTACTTC	CASSSRQGVQQYF
TRBV7-6	.	TRBD1	TRBJ1-4	TGTGCCAGCAGCTTGCTTACAGGGGGATTTTTGACTAATGAAAAACTGTTTTTT	CASSLLTGGFLTNEKLFF
TRBV4-1	.	TRBD1	TRBJ2-5	TGCGCCAGCAGCTCAAGACAGGGGCGGCAAGAGACCCAGTACTTC	CASSSRQGRQETQYF
TRBV11-3	once	.	TRBJ2-3	TGTGCCAGCAGCTTCCGTGGGGACGACACAGATACGCAGTATTTT	CASSFRGDDTDTQYF
TRBV24-1	.	TRBD1	TRBJ1-2	TGTGCCACCAGTGACCAAGGGACAGGGAGTATCGGGCATGGCTACACCTTC	CATSDQGTGSIGHGYTF
TRBV28	.	.	TRBJ2-7	TGTGCCAGCAGCCCAGGGGGGGCCAACGAGCAGTACTTC	CASSPGGANEQYF
TRBV5-6	.	.	TRBJ1-1	TGTGCCAGCGGAACTTCAGGTGCCCCTGAAGCTTTCTTT	CASGTSGAPEAFF
TRBV7-9	.	.	TRBJ1-1	TGTGCCAGCAGCTTAGGGAACAGGTTTACTGAAGCTTTCTTT	CASSLGNRFTEAFF
TRBV19	few	TRBD1	TRBJ1-2	TGTGCCAGTAGCCCCCGGGACAGAGACGGCTACACCTTC	CASSPRDRDGYTF
TRBV7-9	few	.	TRBJ2-7	TGTGCCAGCAGCTTAGCGGCAGGAGCTTCCTACGAGCAGTACTTC	CASSLAAGASYEQYF
TRBV12-5	.	.	TRBJ2-1	TGTGCTAGTGGGATTAGCTCCTACAATGAGCAGTTCTTC	CASGISSYNEQFF